A selection of T cell receptor beta chains follows, all from one sample in a study of vaccination effects on CD4 cells after COVID-19. Their antigens remain unidentified. This table comes from immunoSEQ multiplex PCR, and its TCRdb copy is limited to in-frame clones, with some not included. The repertoire holds some 30,000 clones, with roughly 60% as singletons. Sequencing used CD4+ T cells from PBMCs cultured with SARS-CoV-2 spike peptides, obtained after COVID-19 vaccination. Receptor source: a human donor who received a COVID-19 vaccine. Each CDR3 is given with its conserved first and last residue. A D gene is named only where the DNA matches it firmly. A clone size is listed for some rows: how often the clone was seen (once, few, many), or a class if it is expanded.

>TRBV2|TRBJ1-5|.|few
CASRNDVDGSQHF
TGTGCCAGCAGGAACGACGTCGATGGCAGCCAGCATTTT
>TRBV20-1|TRBJ2-7|.|.
CSARRDEQYF
TGCAGTGCTAGACGGGACGAGCAGTACTTC
>TRBV7-2|TRBJ1-1|TRBD1|.
CASSPVDRGATEAFF
TGTGCCAGCAGCCCAGTCGACAGGGGGGCCACTGAAGCTTTCTTT
>TRBV10-1|TRBJ2-2|.|.
CASSDGAQNTGELFF
TGCGCCAGCAGTGACGGGGCGCAGAACACCGGGGAGCTGTTTTTT
>TRBV18|TRBJ1-5|.|.
CASSPHKDQPQHF
TGTGCCAGCTCACCACATAAAGATCAGCCCCAGCATTTT
>TRBV3-1/TRBV3-2|TRBJ2-3|TRBD1|.
CASSLDRGRTDTQYF
TGTGCCAGCAGCCTCGACAGGGGGCGAACAGATACGCAGTATTTT
>TRBV5-1|TRBJ2-7|TRBD2|.
CASAGLAGAFEQYF
TGCGCCAGCGCCGGTCTAGCGGGAGCTTTTGAGCAGTACTTC
>TRBV2|TRBJ2-5|.|.
CASSETGETQYF
TGTGCCAGCAGTGAAACAGGGGAGACCCAGTACTTC
>TRBV5-1|TRBJ1-3|.|.
CASSLEGFGSGNTIYF
TGCGCCAGCAGCTTAGAAGGGTTTGGCTCTGGAAACACCATATATTTT
>TRBV27|TRBJ2-6|.|.
CASSLTAASGANVLTF
TGTGCCAGCAGTTTAACGGCAGCCTCTGGGGCCAACGTCCTGACTTTC
>TRBV19|TRBJ1-1|.|.
CASSIQKNTEAFF
TGTGCCAGTAGTATTCAGAAGAACACTGAAGCTTTCTTT
>TRBV6-5|TRBJ2-3|TRBD2|.
CASSDSGRGTDTQYF
TGTGCCAGCAGCGATAGCGGGAGGGGCACAGATACGCAGTATTTT
>TRBV14|TRBJ1-3|.|.
CASSSGQLLYGNTIYF
TGTGCCAGCAGCTCAGGACAGCTCCTCTATGGAAACACCATATATTTT
>TRBV2|TRBJ1-1|.|.
CASSDSVEAFF
TGTGCCAGCAGTGATTCAGTCGAAGCTTTCTTT
>TRBV3-1/TRBV3-2|TRBJ2-1|.|.
CASSQAGYEQFF
TGTGCCAGCAGCCAAGCCGGGTATGAGCAGTTCTTC
>TRBV12-5|TRBJ1-5|.|.
CASGGTSGGLRDQPQHF
TGTGCTAGTGGAGGTACCTCGGGGGGCCTTCGTGATCAGCCCCAGCATTTT
>TRBV7-9|TRBJ1-4|.|few
CASSLAGPRSEKLFF
TGTGCCAGCAGCTTAGCGGGACCTAGGAGTGAAAAACTGTTTTTT
>TRBV11-2|TRBJ2-1|.|.
CASSPRTGPYNEQFF
TGTGCCAGCAGCCCCCGGACCGGACCCTACAATGAGCAGTTCTTC
>TRBV6-2/TRBV6-3|TRBJ1-5|.|few
CASSYGGSNSNQPQHF
TGTGCCAGCAGTTACGGCGGCAGCAATAGCAATCAGCCCCAGCATTTT
>TRBV24-1|TRBJ2-3|.|.
CATSDSVDDTQYF
TGTGCCACCAGTGATTCCGTAGATGATACGCAGTATTTT
>TRBV7-2|TRBJ1-6|.|.
CASRGRLSSYNSPLHF
TGTGCCAGCAGAGGACGGTTGAGCTCCTATAATTCACCCCTCCACTTT
>TRBV2|TRBJ2-7|TRBD2|.
CASSASWTSYEQYF
TGTGCCAGCAGTGCCAGCTGGACTAGCTACGAGCAGTACTTC
>TRBV30|TRBJ2-3|.|.
CAWSLSGTSTDTQYF
TGTGCCTGGAGTCTTAGCGGTACTAGCACAGATACGCAGTATTTT
>TRBV6-5|TRBJ2-1|TRBD2|.
CASSLLADVYNEQFF
TGTGCCAGCAGTCTACTAGCGGATGTCTACAATGAGCAGTTCTTC
>TRBV19|TRBJ2-5|TRBD1|few
CASSPGTGKRETQYF
TGTGCCAGTAGTCCCGGGACAGGGAAGCGTGAGACCCAGTACTTC
>TRBV6-6|TRBJ1-5|.|once
CASRDQQGHSNQPQHF
TGTGCCAGCAGGGACCAACAGGGCCATAGCAATCAGCCCCAGCATTTT
>TRBV29-1|TRBJ1-2|.|.
CSVAANYGYTF
TGCAGCGTTGCCGCTAACTATGGCTACACCTTC
>TRBV27|TRBJ2-5|TRBD2|.
CASKTSEEGETQYF
TGTGCCAGCAAAACTAGCGAGGAGGGGGAGACCCAGTACTTC
>TRBV2|TRBJ2-1|TRBD1|.
CASSDRGQSYNEQFF
TGTGCCAGCAGTGATAGGGGGCAGTCCTACAATGAGCAGTTCTTC
>TRBV10-1|TRBJ1-4|.|.
CASSRNGEKLFF
TGCGCCAGCAGTCGAAACGGGGAAAAACTGTTTTTT
>TRBV18|TRBJ2-3|.|.
CASLGRVGTDTQYF
TGTGCCAGCTTGGGACGGGTCGGCACAGATACGCAGTATTTT
>TRBV7-2|TRBJ2-3|.|.
CASSLLGADTQYF
TGTGCCAGCAGCTTACTGGGCGCAGATACGCAGTATTTT
>TRBV9|TRBJ2-3|TRBD2|.
CASSVGLAGQQNTQYF
TGTGCCAGCAGCGTAGGGCTAGCGGGGCAACAAAATACGCAGTATTTT
>TRBV19|TRBJ1-3|.|once
CASSGSTQVLFSGNTIYF
TGTGCCAGTAGTGGATCCACACAGGTGCTCTTCTCTGGAAACACCATATATTTT
>TRBV6-5|TRBJ1-1|.|.
CASVRGRIAEAFF
TGTGCCAGCGTGAGAGGCAGGATAGCTGAAGCTTTCTTT
>TRBV5-5|TRBJ2-7|.|.
CASTRATRDPYEQYF
TGTGCCAGCACCCGGGCAACCCGAGACCCGTACGAGCAGTACTTC
>TRBV5-1|TRBJ2-3|.|few
CASSWDGLGDTQYF
TGCGCCAGCAGCTGGGACGGGTTGGGAGATACGCAGTATTTT
>TRBV6-6|TRBJ1-4|TRBD1|.
CASKDRGNEKLFF
TGTGCCAGCAAAGACAGGGGTAATGAAAAACTGTTTTTT
>TRBV7-2|TRBJ2-3|TRBD2|.
CASSFLAGLRTDTQYF
TGTGCCAGCAGCTTTCTAGCGGGTCTCCGCACAGATACGCAGTATTTT
>TRBV10-2|TRBJ1-5|.|.
CASNPGQRVSHNQPQHF
TGCGCCAGCAACCCGGGACAACGAGTAAGTCACAATCAGCCCCAGCATTTT
>TRBV5-1|TRBJ1-2|.|few
CASSSLTTDYGYTF
TGCGCCAGCAGCTCGCTGACAACCGATTATGGCTACACCTTC
>TRBV3-1/TRBV3-2|TRBJ2-5|TRBD2|.
CASSPSGRRGKTQYF
TGTGCCAGCAGCCCAAGCGGGAGAAGGGGGAAGACCCAGTACTTC
>TRBV7-9|TRBJ2-2|TRBD2|.
CASSLGGLAMNTGELFF
TGTGCCAGCAGCTTAGGGGGACTAGCGATGAACACCGGGGAGCTGTTTTTT
>TRBV6-2/TRBV6-3|TRBJ1-2|.|few
CASSYSPGNYGYTF
TGTGCCAGCAGTTACTCCCCGGGGAACTATGGCTACACCTTC
>TRBV5-6|TRBJ1-1|.|.
CASSLGVEAFF
TGTGCCAGCAGCTTGGGCGTGGAAGCTTTCTTT
>TRBV11-1|TRBJ2-1|.|.
CASSLDGSSYNEQFF
TGTGCCAGCAGCTTAGATGGGAGCTCCTACAATGAGCAGTTCTTC
>TRBV11-3|TRBJ1-1|.|.
CASSTGNRNTEAFF
TGTGCCAGCAGCACAGGAAACAGGAACACTGAAGCTTTCTTT
>TRBV9|TRBJ2-3|TRBD1|medium-sized
CASGTDDYTQYF
TGTGCCAGCGGGACAGACGATTATACGCAGTATTTT
>TRBV29-1|TRBJ2-1|TRBD2|.
CSVSWALAGARNEQFF
TGCAGCGTTTCGTGGGCCCTAGCGGGGGCTCGCAATGAGCAGTTCTTC
>TRBV5-1|TRBJ2-7|TRBD1|.
CASSSGQTSYEQYF
TGCGCCAGCAGCTCGGGACAGACTTCCTACGAGCAGTACTTC
>TRBV3-1/TRBV3-2|TRBJ2-3|.|.
CASSQVLRVSDTQYF
TGTGCCAGCAGCCAAGTCTTACGAGTGTCTGATACGCAGTATTTT
>TRBV10-2|TRBJ1-5|.|.
CASSDPPLQPQHF
TGCGCCAGCAGTGATCCCCCATTGCAGCCCCAGCATTTT
>TRBV7-9|TRBJ1-4|.|.
CASSFGQGEKLFF
TGTGCCAGCAGCTTTGGGCAGGGGGAAAAACTGTTTTTT
>TRBV19|TRBJ2-5|.|medium-sized
CASSIATTTQETQYF
TGTGCCAGTAGTATAGCTACTACTACTCAAGAGACCCAGTACTTC
>TRBV2|TRBJ1-2|.|.
CASSEDDRGYAGYTF
TGTGCCAGCAGTGAAGATGATAGGGGTTATGCTGGCTACACCTTC
>TRBV10-3|TRBJ2-1|TRBD2|.
CASSGLAGGSSYNEQFF
TGTGCCAGCTCGGGACTAGCGGGGGGTAGCTCCTACAATGAGCAGTTCTTC
>TRBV3-1/TRBV3-2|TRBJ2-1|.|.
CASSRLSGEQFF
TGTGCCAGCAGCCGGCTGAGCGGTGAGCAGTTCTTC